In its sample, the clone carrying this T cell receptor beta chain was seen many times. What it binds is unknown. The sample originates from a study of T cells in Graves' hyperthyroidism and ophthalmopathy. Study findings and constraints: Most thyroid clonotypes with frequency above 0.001 were detected in blood.

Germline values: CDR1 SGHVS, CDR2 FQNEAQ. There are 16 residues in the CDR3. Trimming removed 1 base at V and 6 bases at J, with 19 bases between. For Graves' hyperthyroidism to be stable, ophthalmopathy could not progress within 18 months. RNA transcripts yielded amplified TCR beta CDR3 regions. A first-round RT-PCR of the TCR CDR3 used the HTBI primer set. TCRdb ran MiXCR on the multiplex PCR reads and lists one entry per CDR3 protein. The top ten hold approximately 31% of the sample, which has 300,000 or so distinct CDR3 sequences, about 15% seen once. The chain employs TRBV7-8 and TRBJ2-7; no firm D call. Sequencing used blood. The origin of this receptor is a man aged 25 to 40 with Graves' hyperthyroidism. In DNA form, the CDR3 reads TGTGCCAGCAGCTTAGTACCAAGGCAACTGAAGGGCGAGCAGTACTTC. As protein: CASSLVPRQLKGEQYF.